This TCR beta chain stems from a study of identical twins. Study-level findings and limits: Carriage of fewer insertions was seen in abundant cord blood beta clonotypes, whereas memory repertoires showed none. The study found excess low generation probability among twin-shared out-of-frame alpha sequences.

The CDR3 is made up of 13 amino acids. V shed 6 bases and J shed 3 bases, with 11 bases lying between them. Germline lookup yields CDR1 SEHNR and CDR2 FQNEAQ (reference sequence). TCRdb re-analysed the 5' RACE reads in MiXCR, keeping a single row per CDR3 protein. The table includes 100,000 or so distinct CDR3 sequences, about 6% detected once. Regarding this clonotype: The antigen is undetermined.

Material: memory T cells sorted from blood. The TCR comes from a woman between 50 and 59 years old in good health. This chain joins TRBV7-9 and TRBJ2-5, with TRBD1 as a possible D gene (7 bases). CDR3 amino acids: CASSFRGEETQYF. The CDR3 region has the DNA TGTGCCAGCAGTTTCAGGGGGGAAGAGACCCAGTACTTC.